The next 30 T cell receptor beta chains were all read from a single sample in a study of Ad26.COV2.S vaccination and SARS-CoV-2 variants. Using immunoSEQ multiplex PCR, the repertoire was profiled, and TCRdb retains in-frame clones only, with some absent. The sample lists fewer than 100,000 clones, under 90% seen once, with about 15% in the top ten. This specimen consisted of peripheral blood, obtained after recovery from COVID-19. The receptors stem from a human donor who had recovered from COVID-19.

This clone was seen once. The gene calls are TRBV21-1 and TRBJ1-4; TRBD1, as called in the table, went unchecked against the DNA. TRBV21-1 corresponds to a pseudogene. This CDR3 is built from 16 residues. The CDR3 DNA reads TGTGCCAGCAGCAAGGGCACAGGGACAACTAATGAAAAACTGTTTTTT. It codes for CASSKGTGTTNEKLFF.

This CDR3 reads CASKSLETGSNQPQHF. The DNA of the CDR3 is TGTGCCAGCAAAAGCTTGGAAACAGGTTCCAATCAGCCCCAGCATTTT. The chain is built from TRBV28 and TRBJ1-5; tentative D call: TRBD1 (5 bases). The germline gives CDR1 MDHEN, CDR2 SYDVKM. The CDR3 has 16 amino acids. V was trimmed by 7 bases and J by 3 bases, leaving 19 bases between them.

This clone was counted only a few times. The V gene is TRBV5-1, the J gene TRBJ1-2; possible D gene TRBD1, 6 bases. This CDR3 is 13 amino acids long. The germline V gene encodes CDR1 SGHRS and CDR2 YFSETQ. V was trimmed by 0 bases and J by 5 bases, leaving 8 bases between them. The CDR3, as DNA: TGCGCCAGCAGCTTGGAGGGGGAGTATGGCTACACCTTC. It encodes CASSLEGEYGYTF.

This chain joins TRBV7-9 and TRBJ1-4, with 7 bases aligning to TRBD1. The CDR3 loop spans 14 amino acids. Losses at the gene ends were 1 base for V and 4 bases for J; bases not matched to a gene: 0. Germline CDR1 reads SEHNR; CDR2 reads FQNEAQ (reference sequence). The CDR3 loop is CASSLDRGNEKLFF. The CDR3 DNA reads as TGTGCCAGCAGCTTAGACAGGGGTAATGAAAAACTGTTTTTT.

The chain joins TRBV24-1 to TRBJ2-5; 8 nucleotides agree with TRBD1. V trimming: 2 bases; J trimming: 7 bases; junction bases outside the gene matches: 11. CDR3 length: 16 amino acids. Germline V CDR1 and CDR2: KGHDR, SFDVKD. CDR3 in DNA: TGTGCCACCAGTGATTCTGCCCAGGGGGCTCTGGGGACCCAGTACTTC. It translates to CATSDSAQGALGTQYF.

The chain links TRBV10-3 to TRBJ2-5; no clear D. Trimming took 5 bases from V and 3 from J, leaving 10 bases between them. There are 13 residues in the CDR3. Germline V gene sequence: CDR1 ENHRY, CDR2 SYGVKD. The DNA of the CDR3 is TGTGCCATCAGTAGCCCTTGGGAAGAGACCCAGTACTTC. This translates into CAISSPWEETQYF.

The V gene is TRBV7-8, the J gene TRBJ2-1; a possible D gene is TRBD2 (6 bases). V lost 1 base and J lost 4, with 11 bases in between. CDR3 size: 15 residues. The germline gives CDR1 SGHVS, CDR2 FQNEAQ. In DNA form, the CDR3 reads TGTGCCAGCAGCTTAGGAGGGAGGTCATACAATGAGCAGTTCTTC. Protein: CASSLGGRSYNEQFF.

The rearrangement uses TRBV10-3 and TRBJ1-4, with 8 positions matching TRBD1. Germline V lookup: CDR1 ENHRY, CDR2 SYGVKD. V gave up 4 bases and J gave up 7 bases; unmatched junction bases: 5. The length of the CDR3 is 14 residues. For the CDR3, the DNA is TGTGCCATCAGTGGGGCAGGGGGCAGTGAAAAACTGTTTTTT. This encodes CAISGAGGSEKLFF.

The V and J genes are TRBV15 and TRBJ1-4; D possibly corresponds to TRBD1 (5 bases). The length of the CDR3 is 14 residues. V shed 1 base and J shed 7 bases, with 10 bases lying between them. Germline V gene sequence: CDR1 LNHNV, CDR2 YYDKDF (reference sequence). The CDR3 protein is CATSRGIQGEKLFF. In nucleotides, the CDR3 is TGTGCCACCAGCAGAGGGATTCAGGGTGAAAAACTGTTTTTT. Looking up the rest from reference TRBV15 and TRBJ1-4 gives the full variable domain: DAMVIQNPRYQVTQFGKPVTLSCSQTLNHNVMYWYQQKSSQAPKLLFHYYDKDFNNEADTPDNFQSRRPNTSFCFLDIRSPGLGDTAMYLCATSRGIQGEKLFFGSGTQLSVL.

The chain combines TRBV5-4 with TRBJ2-1; 8 bases agree with TRBD1. The junction had 3 bases not matched to a gene; V was cut back by 1 base and J by 3 bases. CDR3 size: 15 residues. The germline V gene has CDR1 SGHNT and CDR2 YYREEE (reference sequence). The CDR3 region has the DNA TGTGCCAGCAGCTTGCGGGACAGGTTCTACAATGAGCAGTTCTTC. As protein: CASSLRDRFYNEQFF.

The chain carries TRBV7-6 and TRBJ1-1; a weak D match, TRBD1 (5 bases). V dropped 2 bases and J dropped 5 bases, with 12 bases sitting between them. The CDR3 spans 14 residues. Germline V lookup: CDR1 SGHVS, CDR2 FNYEAQ. CDR3: CASSLSPGRTEAFF. The DNA of the CDR3 is TGTGCCAGCAGCTTATCACCGGGGCGGACTGAAGCTTTCTTT.

The chain uses TRBV19 and TRBJ2-3, with 7 bases that match TRBD2. V dropped 10 bases and J dropped 6; count of bases not matched to a gene: 25. CDR3 length equals 18 residues. The germline V gene encodes CDR1 LNHDA and CDR2 SQIVND (reference sequence). Here the CDR3 reads CATPPQRVSGVGGDTQYF. CDR3 nucleotides: TGTGCCACCCCTCCCCAGCGGGTGAGCGGGGTCGGTGGGGATACGCAGTATTTT.

This clone came up a few times. This chain joins TRBV7-2 and TRBJ1-2, with D tentatively TRBD1 (5 bases). The CDR3 is made up of 15 amino acids. V lost 5 bases and J lost 0, with 13 bases in between. Per the germline V gene, CDR1 is SGHTA and CDR2 is FQGNSA. CDR3 sequence reads: CASSPNGGSNYGYTF. CDR3 nucleotides: TGTGCCAGCAGCCCAAACGGGGGATCTAACTATGGCTACACCTTC.

The chain joins TRBV14 to TRBJ2-1; 8 bases are a match to TRBD1. The CDR3 covers 16 residues. J gave up 5 bases and V 1 base, and 7 bases lay outside the gene matches. The V gene's germline CDR1 is SGHDN and CDR2 FVKESK. The CDR3, as DNA: TGTGCCAGCAGCCAAGGGCCGGGACAGGCGGACAATGAGCAGTTCTTC. Protein product: CASSQGPGQADNEQFF.

This chain uses TRBV24-1 with TRBJ2-1; 11 bases are a match to TRBD2. This CDR3 has 17 amino acids. J was trimmed by 9 bases and V by 0 bases; bases with no gene match: 9. CDR1 is KGHDR, CDR2 SFDVKD, per germline. CDR3 amino acids: CATSDLRYSGRAGEQFF. CDR3 in DNA: TGTGCCACCAGTGATTTGCGTTATAGCGGGAGGGCCGGTGAGCAGTTCTTC.

The rearrangement uses TRBV12-5 and TRBJ2-5; 7 bases fit TRBD2. The CDR3 consists of 16 residues. Unmatched junction bases numbered 13, after V lost 6 bases and J lost 3 bases. Germline CDR1 reads LGHNT; CDR2 reads FRNRAP. Here the CDR3 reads CASGLPRLAAEETQYF. CDR3 DNA: TGTGCTAGTGGACTCCCAAGACTAGCAGCAGAAGAGACCCAGTACTTC.

The chain is built from TRBV7-2 and TRBJ1-5; maybe TRBD1 (6 bases). The germline V gene has CDR1 SGHTA and CDR2 FQGNSA. This CDR3 is 15 amino acids long. The V gene lost 6 bases and the J gene lost 5 bases, with 17 bases spanning the gap. CDR3 sequence reads: CASSREDSPYQPQHF. CDR3 bases: TGTGCCAGCAGTCGGGAGGACAGCCCATATCAGCCCCAGCATTTT. Variable domain in full (rest from reference TRBV7-2 and TRBJ1-5): GAGVSQSPSNKVTEKGKDVELRCDPISGHTALYWYRQSLGQGLEFLIYFQGNSAPDKSGLPSDRFSAERTGGSVSTLTIQRTQQEDSAVYLCASSREDSPYQPQHFGDGTRLSIL.

The genes are TRBV29-1 and TRBJ2-7; 7 bases fit TRBD2. This CDR3 has 14 amino acids. The V gene's germline CDR1 is SQVTM and CDR2 ANQGSEA. After removal of 4 bases from V and 1 base from J, the junction contained 7 bases not matched to a gene. As DNA, the CDR3 is TGCAGCGTTGGGGGAGCGGGGATTTCCTACGAGCAGTACTTC. It codes for CSVGGAGISYEQYF.

J is TRBJ1-3 and V is TRBV11-2; D is undetermined. The CDR3 is 15 residues long. The V end was cut by 0 bases, the J end by 8 bases, with 14 bases between. Germline CDR1 reads SGHAT; CDR2 reads FQNNGV. CDR3 sequence: CASSLDGSGGDTIYF. The CDR3 bases are TGTGCCAGCAGCTTAGATGGGTCAGGCGGTGACACCATATATTTT.

The chain links TRBV12-3 or TRBV12-4 to TRBJ2-1; D possibly corresponds to TRBD1 (5 bases). The CDR3 extends over 12 amino acids. V shed 5 bases and J shed 4 bases, with 6 bases lying between them. The CDR3 protein is CASSPGYNEQFF. The CDR3 region has the DNA TGTGCCAGCAGTCCAGGGTACAATGAGCAGTTCTTC.

This clone has just a few counts. V gene TRBV15 combines with J gene TRBJ1-6; TRBD1 agrees at 7 bases. Germline V lookup: CDR1 LNHNV, CDR2 YYDKDF (reference sequence). CDR3 length: 14 amino acids. V dropped 2 bases and J dropped 8; count of bases not matched to a gene: 3. The CDR3 DNA is TGTGCCACCAGCAGAAGACAGGGAGATTCACCCCTCCACTTT. Translating gives CATSRRQGDSPLHF.

The chain uses TRBV19 and TRBJ1-2; 8 bases agree with TRBD1. This CDR3 has 14 amino acids. Germline values: CDR1 LNHDA, CDR2 SQIVND (reference sequence). The trim removed 7 bases at V and 2 bases at J, leaving 6 bases unmatched. The CDR3 bases are TGTGCCAGTACCAGGACAGGGATAAACTATGGCTACACCTTC. Its translation is CASTRTGINYGYTF.

The rearrangement uses TRBV3-1 (or the pseudogene TRBV3-2) and TRBJ2-7; D is ambiguous. The CDR3 is 15 residues long. Germline V gene lookup returns CDR1 LGHDT and CDR2 YNNKEL (reference sequence). Trimming pared 0 bases from V and 1 base from J, leaving 10 bases between. CDR3 in amino acids: CASSQDPFWSYEQYF. In DNA form, the CDR3 reads TGTGCCAGCAGCCAAGATCCTTTTTGGTCCTACGAGCAGTACTTC.

CDR3 sequence: CASSLDRGKPQHF. CDR3 coding DNA: TGTGCCAGCAGCTTGGACAGGGGAAAGCCCCAGCATTTT. V gene TRBV7-9 combines with J gene TRBJ1-5, with 9 positions matching TRBD1. Germline CDR1 reads SEHNR; CDR2 reads FQNEAQ (reference sequence). V trimming: 3 bases; J trimming: 8 bases; junction bases outside the gene matches: 2. CDR3 length equals 13 residues.

By share, this clone ranks as medium-sized. This rearrangement joins TRBV9 to TRBJ2-4; tentatively, D is TRBD1 (6 bases). The CDR3 is made up of 15 amino acids. From germline, CDR1 is SGDLS and CDR2 YYNGEE. Trimming stripped 0 bases from V and 6 bases from J, with 13 bases between. The DNA for the CDR3 is TGTGCCAGCAGCGTAGTTCCAGGGGAGTTAAACATTCAGTACTTC. This translates into CASSVVPGELNIQYF.

The gene calls are TRBV19 and TRBJ1-5, with a possible D match to TRBD1 (5 bases). Deletions cut 4 bases from V and 7 bases from J, with 11 bases between. Germline V lookup: CDR1 LNHDA, CDR2 SQIVND (reference sequence). CDR3 length: 13 amino acids. CDR3 in amino acids: CASSSDRWQPQHF. CDR3 in DNA: TGTGCCAGTAGTAGCGACAGATGGCAGCCCCAGCATTTT.

V usage is TRBV15 and J usage is TRBJ2-3, with D unresolved. The germline V gene encodes CDR1 LNHNV and CDR2 YYDKDF (reference sequence). Trimming took off 8 bases at V and 3 bases at J, with 12 bases between the two ends. The CDR3 is 13 amino acids. CDR3 bases: TGTGCCACCGCCCGGGCGAGGACAGATACGCAGTATTTT. Translation: CATARARTDTQYF.

This rearrangement joins TRBV6-5 to TRBJ2-7; a weak D match, TRBD2 (6 bases). CDR1 MNHEY and CDR2 SVGAGI come from the germline V gene. V was cut by 0 bases and J by 2 bases, with 8 bases left in between. CDR3 length equals 14 residues. The CDR3 here is CASSYSSGTYEQYF. The CDR3 coding sequence is TGTGCCAGCAGTTACTCTAGCGGCACCTACGAGCAGTACTTC.

Here the CDR3 DNA reads TGTGCCAGCAGTTTGCTCGGGACAGGGGGCACTGAAGCTTTCTTT. The encoded protein is CASSLLGTGGTEAFF. V usage is TRBV28 and J usage is TRBJ1-1, with 11 bases fitting TRBD1. There are 15 residues in the CDR3. Germline values: CDR1 MDHEN, CDR2 SYDVKM. Trimming at V came to 3 bases and at J to 4 bases, leaving 4 bases not matched to a gene.

The V and J genes are TRBV6-4 and TRBJ2-1; 7 nucleotides match TRBD2. Unmatched junction bases numbered 5, after V lost 3 bases and J lost 3 bases. The CDR3 is 15 residues long. The germline gives CDR1 MRHNA, CDR2 SNTAGT. The CDR3 DNA reads TGTGCCAGCAGTGAGGTAGCGGGCGACTACAATGAGCAGTTCTTC. It specifies CASSEVAGDYNEQFF.